This T cell receptor (beta chain) stems from a study of CD8+CD57+ T cells in acquired aplastic anemia. Study information: An average of approximately 3.2 ug of DNA was obtained from sorted CD4+ and CD8+ cells.

Germline CDR1 SGHTA, CDR2 FQGTGA. The germline V and J ends were trimmed by 6 bases and 2 bases, with 16 bases remaining between them. The CDR3 consists of 15 residues. Study-level findings and limits: Both patients and controls carried the same twenty-nine CD8+ CDR3 sequences. Simpson's diversity of CD8+ cells was not significantly different in patients compared with controls.

In the case of this clonotype: Its target is unknown.

Before being chosen for sequencing, patients had shown CD8+CD57+ cell expansion by flow cytometry. The patients all had a severe acquired aplastic anemia diagnosis. It was genomic DNA that served as the template for profiling TCR beta VDJ and CDR3. TCRdb called the reads again in MiXCR, with one record for every CDR3 protein. The data hold more than 250,000 distinct CDR3 sequences, with approximately 82% observed a single time. The sequence came from a human donor with aplastic anemia. Sequencing was carried out using sorted CD4+, CD8+, or CD8+CD57+ T cells (not recorded which) from PBMCs. V gene TRBV7-3 combines with J gene TRBJ1-1; D not resolved. The CDR3 protein is CASRLDLTANTEAFF. The CDR3, as DNA: TGTGCCAGCAGATTAGATCTCACAGCCAACACTGAAGCTTTCTTT.